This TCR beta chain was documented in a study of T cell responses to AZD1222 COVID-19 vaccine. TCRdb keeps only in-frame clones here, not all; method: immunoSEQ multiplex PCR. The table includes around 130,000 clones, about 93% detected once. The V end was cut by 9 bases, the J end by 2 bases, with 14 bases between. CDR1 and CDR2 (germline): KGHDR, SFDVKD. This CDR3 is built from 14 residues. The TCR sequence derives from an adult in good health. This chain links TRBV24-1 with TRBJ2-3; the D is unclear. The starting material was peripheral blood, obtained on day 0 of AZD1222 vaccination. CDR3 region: CATCTGGVTDTQYF. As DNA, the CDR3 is TGTGCCACCTGCACTGGCGGCGTCACAGATACGCAGTATTTT.